A single T cell receptor beta chain is shown here with its context. The sample belongs to a study of T cell changes during pregnancy in multiple sclerosis. Assay: immunoSEQ multiplex PCR; the TCRdb copy retains only in-frame clones and omits some. The sample has tens of thousands of clones; around 92% are singletons. The CDR3 sequence is 15 residues long. The germline V gene has CDR1 LNHDA and CDR2 SQIVND (reference sequence). V gave up 0 bases and J gave up 2 bases, with 8 bases separating them. This sequence originates from a female donor with multiple sclerosis, enrolled in a pregnancy study. The gene calls are TRBV19 and TRBJ1-5, with D perhaps TRBD1 (6 bases). Sequenced here: CD4+ T cells from peripheral blood mononuclear cells, sampled in the third trimester of pregnancy. CDR3 sequence (DNA): TGTGCCAGTAGTATAGAGGGGGCTCGCAATCAGCCCCAGCATTTT. As protein: CASSIEGARNQPQHF.